Presented here are 32 T cell receptor beta chains from one specimen sequenced in a study of T cell responses to AZD1222 COVID-19 vaccine. TCRdb keeps only in-frame clones here, not all; method: immunoSEQ multiplex PCR. The table includes about 120,000 clones, around 91% detected once. Sequencing used peripheral blood, obtained on day 0 of MenACWY control vaccination. The receptors come from an adult in good health.

This rearrangement joins TRBV6-5 to TRBJ1-6, with a tentative D call TRBD1 (5 bases). This CDR3 comprises 11 residues. CDR1 is MNHEY, CDR2 SVGAGI, per germline. With 8 bases removed from V and 7 bases from J, the gap between germline ends came to 6 bases. CDR3 region: CASRGNSPLHF. The CDR3 DNA follows: TGTGCCAGCCGGGGGAATTCACCCCTCCACTTT.

This CDR3 reads CSASPPGHQNEKLFF. Here the CDR3 DNA reads TGCAGTGCTAGTCCCCCCGGACACCAGAATGAAAAACTGTTTTTT. The V call is TRBV20-1, the J call TRBJ1-4; D perhaps matches TRBD1 (5 bases). Germline V gene data show CDR1 as DFQATT and CDR2 as SNEGSKA (reference sequence). The CDR3 consists of 15 residues. Trimming pared 3 bases from V and 5 bases from J, leaving 16 bases between.

The chain carries TRBV6-1 and TRBJ2-3; TRBD1 matches at 10 bases. This CDR3 has 16 residues. The germline CDR1 and CDR2 sequences are MNHNS and SASEGT. Trimming cost V 0 bases and J 5 bases; bases outside gene matches: 5. CDR3 in DNA: TGTGCCAGCAGTGAAGCCCGGGACAGGGGATTAGATACGCAGTATTTT. This codes for CASSEARDRGLDTQYF.

The V and J genes are TRBV5-1 and TRBJ2-1, with 8 bases identical to TRBD2. The CDR3 contains 16 residues. The V and J ends lost 3 bases and 0 bases, in that order; junction bases with no gene match: 5. Germline lookup yields CDR1 SGHRS and CDR2 YFSETQ. The CDR3 DNA is TGCGCCAGCAGCTCCGGCGGGGGGAGCTCCTACAATGAGCAGTTCTTC. Encoded protein: CASSSGGGSSYNEQFF.

V usage is TRBV29-1 and J usage is TRBJ2-1; 7 bases are a match to TRBD2. Germline V CDR1 and CDR2: SQVTM, ANQGSEA. The CDR3 runs to 15 residues. V gave up 0 bases and J gave up 4 bases; unmatched junction bases: 6. The CDR3 spells CSVEDRTSEYNEQFF. The CDR3, as DNA: TGCAGCGTTGAAGATCGAACTAGCGAGTACAATGAGCAGTTCTTC.

The CDR3 region has the DNA TGTGCCACCAGCACCAGCAGGGGGCGGTTGGAGACCCAGTACTTC. This translates into CATSTSRGRLETQYF. The J gene is TRBJ2-5, the V gene TRBV15, with 8 bases matching TRBD1. Germline lookup yields CDR1 LNHNV and CDR2 YYDKDF (reference sequence). The CDR3 consists of 15 residues. J gave up 5 bases and V 4 bases, and 9 bases lay outside the gene matches.

The chain links TRBV25-1 to TRBJ2-7; no clear D. Looked up from germline, CDR1 is MGHDK and CDR2 is SYGVNS. V lost 1 base, J lost 7 bases, and 11 bases lay in between. The CDR3 is 13 residues long. The CDR3 protein is CASSEWAMGEQYF. The DNA of the CDR3 is TGTGCCAGCAGTGAATGGGCTATGGGGGAGCAGTACTTC.

Here the CDR3 reads CSVAKGGTTDTQYF. The CDR3 DNA reads as TGCAGCGTCGCGAAAGGGGGAACCACAGATACGCAGTATTTT. This chain links TRBV29-1 with TRBJ2-3, with a tentative D call TRBD1 (6 bases). The CDR3 length is 14 residues. The germline V and J ends were trimmed by 6 bases and 2 bases, with 15 bases remaining between them. Germline lookup yields CDR1 SQVTM and CDR2 ANQGSEA.

The chain joins TRBV4-2 to TRBJ2-5, with TRBD1 as a possible D gene (5 bases). CDR3 length equals 14 residues. Germline-derived CDR1 and CDR2 are LGHNA and YNFKEQ. V lost 1 base, J lost 3 bases, and 9 bases lay in between. CDR3 sequence: CASSQVPDKETQYF. CDR3 bases: TGTGCCAGCAGCCAAGTTCCGGACAAAGAGACCCAGTACTTC.

The chain is built from TRBV9 and TRBJ2-2, with TRBD2 identical over 7 bases. Per the germline V gene, CDR1 is SGDLS and CDR2 is YYNGEE. Unmatched junction bases numbered 9, after V lost 4 bases and J lost 0 bases. This CDR3 spans 17 amino acids. The chain's CDR3 is CASSPWSSGTNTGELFF. The CDR3 nucleotides are TGTGCCAGCAGCCCGTGGTCCAGCGGGACGAACACCGGGGAGCTGTTTTTT.

This chain links TRBV4-1 with TRBJ2-7; D possibly corresponds to TRBD2 (6 bases). The length of the CDR3 is 15 residues. V lost 6 bases and J 2 bases, leaving 17 bases between the germline ends. Per the germline V gene, CDR1 is MGHRA and CDR2 is YSYEKL. CDR3 in amino acids: CASSYGDSVTYEQYF. The CDR3 DNA reads TGCGCCAGCAGTTACGGGGACTCTGTGACCTACGAGCAGTACTTC.

The CDR3 sequence: CASSESGSSYNEQFF. CDR3 DNA sequence: TGTGCCAGCAGTGAGAGCGGGAGCTCCTACAATGAGCAGTTCTTC. This sequence joins TRBV6-4 and TRBJ2-1; 8 positions agree with TRBD2. Germline V gene lookup returns CDR1 MRHNA and CDR2 SNTAGT. There are 15 residues in the CDR3. V trimming: 3 bases; J trimming: 0 bases; junction bases outside the gene matches: 1.

The chain employs TRBV4-1 and TRBJ1-1; D is undetermined. This CDR3 comprises 17 residues. The V gene's germline CDR1 is MGHRA and CDR2 YSYEKL. The V end was cut by 0 bases, the J end by 3 bases, with 17 bases between. The chain's CDR3 is CASSQDFFRSMDTEAFF. Here the CDR3 DNA reads TGCGCCAGCAGCCAAGACTTCTTTAGGAGTATGGACACTGAAGCTTTCTTT.

V usage is TRBV3-1 (or the pseudogene TRBV3-2) and J usage is TRBJ1-6, with 9 bases identical to TRBD1. The germline CDR1 and CDR2 sequences are LGHDT and YNNKEL (reference sequence). This CDR3 is built from 16 residues. V gave up 3 bases and J gave up 9 bases; unmatched junction bases: 9. CDR3 in amino acids: CASSHQKGQGFSPLHF. CDR3 DNA sequence: TGTGCCAGCAGCCATCAAAAAGGACAGGGGTTTTCACCCCTCCACTTT.

CDR3 coding DNA: TGTGCCAGCAGTTACTCGACTCTGGGTAATGAGCAGTTCTTC. Translating it yields CASSYSTLGNEQFF. This chain joins TRBV6-5 and TRBJ2-1, with no clear D. Germline values: CDR1 MNHEY, CDR2 SVGAGI. The CDR3 sequence is 14 residues long. V was shortened by 0 bases and J by 7 bases, with 10 bases between the two germline ends.

V usage is TRBV7-8 and J usage is TRBJ1-6; D call uncertain. Germline lookup yields CDR1 SGHVS and CDR2 FQNEAQ. The CDR3 is 15 amino acids. V gave up 5 bases and J gave up 5 bases, with 13 bases separating them. This chain's CDR3 is CASSQRGGDNSPLHF. CDR3 nucleotide sequence: TGTGCCAGCAGCCAACGCGGCGGCGATAATTCACCCCTCCACTTT.

The chain recombines TRBV28 with TRBJ1-2, with D hard to call. The V and J ends lost 2 bases and 0 bases respectively, with 19 bases between them. In germline, CDR1 is MDHEN, CDR2 SYDVKM. The CDR3 extends over 18 amino acids. CDR3 protein: CASSLRRVPRATNYGYTF. CDR3 in DNA: TGTGCCAGCAGTTTACGCCGGGTTCCAAGGGCCACTAACTATGGCTACACCTTC.

This clone was found once. The gene calls are TRBV28 and TRBJ2-2; 10 bases fit TRBD1. V lost 5 bases, J lost 5 bases, and 8 bases stayed unmatched. The CDR3 has 16 residues. Per germline, CDR1 MDHEN and CDR2 SYDVKM. CDR3 amino acids: CASSQPGQGLTGELFF. The DNA for the CDR3 is TGTGCCAGCAGTCAACCGGGACAGGGGTTGACCGGGGAGCTGTTTTTT.

The CDR3 coding sequence is TGTGCCAGCAGCCGACCCCGACAGGGAAGTGAAAAACTGTTTTTT. As protein: CASSRPRQGSEKLFF. V is TRBV4-2 and J is TRBJ1-4, with 7 bases matching TRBD1. V shed 4 bases, J shed 7 bases, and the junction held 9 bases outside the gene matches. Per the germline V gene, CDR1 is LGHNA and CDR2 is YNFKEQ. The CDR3 sequence is 15 residues long.

V is TRBV4-3 and J is TRBJ2-1; 7 bases match TRBD1. With 2 bases clipped from V and 0 bases from J, the junction kept 4 bases outside the gene matches. This CDR3 has 16 residues. Germline assignment: CDR1 LGHNA and CDR2 YSLEER. The CDR3 reads CASSQTTGSSYNEQFF. CDR3 DNA: TGCGCCAGCAGCCAAACGACAGGGAGCTCCTACAATGAGCAGTTCTTC.

The rearrangement links TRBV7-8 to TRBJ2-7; maybe TRBD2 (6 bases). The CDR3 contains 12 residues. V was clipped by 3 bases and J by 3 bases, with 6 bases between them. The germline CDR1 and CDR2 sequences are SGHVS and FQNEAQ. The DNA for the CDR3 is TGTGCCAGCAGCTTCGGGAGCTACGAGCAGTACGTC. Its translation is CASSFGSYEQYV.

The V call is TRBV10-1, the J call TRBJ1-4, with TRBD1 as a possible D gene (6 bases). CDR1 is WNHNN and CDR2 is SYGVQD in the germline V gene (reference sequence). This CDR3 region has 16 residues. Deletions cut 5 bases from V and 2 bases from J, with 15 bases between. The CDR3 protein is CASSHRVPPTNEKLFF. The CDR3 coding sequence is TGCGCCAGCAGTCACAGGGTCCCTCCTACTAATGAAAAACTGTTTTTT.

The chain carries TRBV4-2 and TRBJ2-1; 8 bases line up with TRBD2. Trimming removed 1 base from V and 7 bases from J; junction bases left unmatched: 9. CDR1 and CDR2 from the germline V gene are LGHNA and YNFKEQ. CDR3 length: 16 amino acids. The chain's CDR3 is CASSQARTSGGNEQFF. The CDR3 coding sequence is TGTGCCAGCAGCCAAGCTCGGACTTCGGGAGGGAATGAGCAGTTCTTC.

This sequence joins TRBV6-2 or TRBV6-3 and TRBJ2-3, with D uncertain. Germline V gives CDR1 MNHEY, CDR2 SVGEGT. The CDR3 has 12 amino acids. V dropped 3 bases and J dropped 4 bases, with 5 bases sitting between them. As DNA, the CDR3 is TGTGCCAGCAGTTATGTAGCAGATACGCAGTATTTT. It translates to CASSYVADTQYF.

The chain recombines TRBV6-1 with TRBJ1-4, with a tentative D call TRBD1 (5 bases). Trimming removed 3 bases at V and 7 bases at J, with 15 bases between. This CDR3 region has 15 residues. Germline loops: CDR1 MNHNS, CDR2 SASEGT. The CDR3, as DNA: TGTGCCAGCAGTGATTATCCGGGGCTAGGTGAAAAACTGTTTTTT. It yields the protein CASSDYPGLGEKLFF.

V and J are TRBV27 and TRBJ2-7, with 12 bases fitting TRBD2. The V segment lost 4 bases and the J segment 5 bases; nucleotides outside the gene matches: 6. There are 15 residues in the CDR3. Germline lookup yields CDR1 MNHEY and CDR2 SMNVEV (reference sequence). The CDR3 protein is CASSSRLAGDHEQYF. In nucleotides, the CDR3 is TGTGCCAGCAGTTCTCGACTAGCGGGAGACCACGAGCAGTACTTC.

The rearrangement links TRBV14 to TRBJ2-2, with TRBD1 matching over 8 bases. Per germline, CDR1 SGHDN and CDR2 FVKESK. V lost 9 bases, J lost 2 bases, and 8 bases stayed unmatched. The CDR3 extends over 15 amino acids. The CDR3 loop is CARDRAPCNTGELFF. The CDR3 DNA reads as TGTGCCAGGGACAGGGCGCCTTGTAACACCGGGGAGCTGTTTTTT.

This clone was seen only once. J is TRBJ1-4 and V is TRBV6-2 or TRBV6-3; perhaps TRBD1 as D (5 bases). V was cut by 5 bases and J by 2 bases, with 12 bases left in between. The CDR3 is 15 amino acids. CDR1 MNHEY and CDR2 SVGEGT come from the germline V gene. The CDR3 bases are TGTGCCAGCAGTCCAGGGAGCCAGACTAATGAAAAACTGTTTTTT. Translation: CASSPGSQTNEKLFF.

V usage is TRBV27 and J usage is TRBJ1-2; D remains ambiguous. Trimming removed 6 bases from V and 0 bases from J, with 8 bases in between. Germline V CDR1 and CDR2: MNHEY, SMNVEV (reference sequence). CDR3 size: 13 residues. The CDR3 region is CASRRLANYGYTF. The CDR3 DNA reads TGTGCCAGCAGGAGACTCGCTAACTATGGCTACACCTTC.

This chain joins TRBV19 and TRBJ1-5; D gene unclear. The CDR3 is 14 amino acids. V shed 7 bases and J shed 1 base, with 11 bases lying between them. Germline loops: CDR1 LNHDA, CDR2 SQIVND (reference sequence). The CDR3 coding sequence is TGTGCCAGTAAGGACGTCCAAAGCAATCAGCCCCAGCATTTT. Translation gives CASKDVQSNQPQHF.

This sequence joins TRBV10-3 and TRBJ1-3; D is possibly TRBD1 (5 bases). The CDR3 has 13 amino acids. CDR1 is ENHRY, CDR2 SYGVKD, per germline. Trimming shortened V by 11 bases and J by 0 bases, and 11 bases separated the two germline ends. This chain's CDR3 is CARDSDSGNTIYF. DNA for the CDR3: TGTGCCCGGGACTCAGACTCTGGAAACACCATATATTTT.

This sequence joins TRBV19 and TRBJ1-5; TRBD1 aligns across 9 bases. Germline V gene sequence: CDR1 LNHDA, CDR2 SQIVND (reference sequence). The length of the CDR3 is 16 residues. Trimming at V came to 6 bases and at J to 6 bases, leaving 12 bases not matched to a gene. The CDR3 spells CASSLLPGQGAQPQHF. The CDR3 coding sequence is TGTGCCAGTAGCTTACTACCGGGACAGGGAGCTCAGCCCCAGCATTTT.